These 26 T cell receptor beta chains originate from one sample sequenced in a study of vaccination effects on CD4 cells after COVID-19. These receptors have no identified antigens. The assay was immunoSEQ multiplex PCR, and TCRdb's table has in-frame clones only and misses some. This table holds more than 55,000 clones, 78% found once. Culturing for around ten days preceded CD4+ T cell isolation. The vaccine given was either BNT162b2 or mRNA-1273, in two doses. The material was CD4+ T cells from PBMCs cultured without peptide, obtained after COVID-19 vaccination. The receptors derive from a human donor who received a COVID-19 vaccine.

This chain uses TRBV27 with TRBJ2-7, with D possibly matching TRBD1 (9 bases). V was pared by 3 bases and J by 5 bases, with 23 bases between. CDR3 length: 17 amino acids. Germline values: CDR1 MNHEY, CDR2 SMNVEV (reference sequence). The CDR3 coding sequence is TGTGCCAGCAGTTTCTGGTCGGGGGGGACAGGGTCCGACGAGCAGTACTTC. It yields the protein CASSFWSGGTGSDEQYF.

This chain uses TRBV3-1 (or the pseudogene TRBV3-2) with TRBJ2-3, with D unresolved. Per germline, CDR1 LGHDT and CDR2 YNNKEL (reference sequence). This CDR3 contains 12 residues. Trimming shortened V by 3 bases and J by 4 bases, and 5 bases separated the two germline ends. CDR3 region: CASSHRSDTQYF. Written as DNA, the CDR3 is TGTGCCAGCAGCCACAGATCAGATACGCAGTATTTT.

The CDR3: CASSYSSRGDRNQPQHF. The CDR3 nucleotides read TGTGCCAGCAGTTACTCATCCAGGGGGGATCGCAATCAGCCCCAGCATTTT. This rearrangement joins TRBV6-2 or TRBV6-3 to TRBJ1-5, with 7 nucleotides matching TRBD1. This CDR3 is built from 17 residues. Germline V gene data show CDR1 as MNHEY and CDR2 as SVGEGT. The V segment lost 0 bases and the J segment 2 bases; nucleotides outside the gene matches: 7.

The chain joins TRBV29-1 to TRBJ2-1; no firm D call. This CDR3 has 12 amino acids. V was trimmed by 4 bases and J by 4 bases, leaving 8 bases between them. Germline V gene data show CDR1 as SQVTM and CDR2 as ANQGSEA. As DNA, the CDR3 is TGCAGCGTTGTCGGCGTGTACAATGAGCAGTTCTTC. It encodes CSVVGVYNEQFF.

This sequence joins TRBV13 and TRBJ2-5; weak D call: TRBD2 (6 bases). The CDR3 totals 15 residues. Germline lookup yields CDR1 PRHDT and CDR2 FYEKMQ (reference sequence). Between the trimmed V and J ends, which lost 2 bases and 5 bases, there was a span of 15 bases. The DNA of the CDR3 is TGTGCCAGCAGCTTAATGCAGGGAGGACCGGAGACCCAGTACTTC. Its protein is CASSLMQGGPETQYF.

J is TRBJ2-2 and V is TRBV19; 7 bases are a match to TRBD2. This CDR3 is 17 amino acids long. V shed 1 base, J shed 4 bases, and the junction held 9 bases outside the gene matches. From germline, CDR1 is LNHDA and CDR2 SQIVND (reference sequence). CDR3 coding DNA: TGTGCCAGTAGTATAGCGTGGGGCGGGAGAGGCACCGGGGAGCTGTTTTTT. The encoded protein is CASSIAWGGRGTGELFF.

This chain links TRBV6-1 with TRBJ2-2; D is ambiguous. The V end was cut by 1 base, the J end by 8 bases, with 14 bases between. The CDR3 length is 15 residues. Germline CDR1 is MNHNS and CDR2 is SASEGT. The DNA of the CDR3 is TGTGCCAGCAGTGAAGGGCAACCGAGGCAGGGGGAGCTGTTTTTT. This sequence encodes CASSEGQPRQGELFF.

The chain combines TRBV19 with TRBJ1-5; tentatively, D is TRBD1 (6 bases). This CDR3 is 12 amino acids long. The ends were cut back, 7 bases at V and 6 bases at J, with 10 bases in the middle. CDR1 is LNHDA and CDR2 is SQIVND in the germline V gene (reference sequence). The CDR3: CASNLRGQPQHF. CDR3 bases: TGTGCCAGTAACCTCAGGGGTCAGCCCCAGCATTTT.

The V and J genes are TRBV11-2 and TRBJ2-7, with 11 positions matching TRBD2. The V segment lost 3 bases and the J segment 4 bases; nucleotides outside the gene matches: 2. In germline, CDR1 is SGHAT, CDR2 FQNNGV. This CDR3 has 14 amino acids. The CDR3 bases are TGTGCCAGCAGCTTGATAGCGGGGGGGTACGAGCAGTACTTC. Amino acids: CASSLIAGGYEQYF. The variable domain in full, completed from reference TRBV11-2 and TRBJ2-7, reads EAGVAQSPRYKIIEKRQSVAFWCNPISGHATLYWYQQILGQGPKLLIQFQNNGVVDDSQLPKDRFSAERLKGVDSTLKIQPAKLEDSAVYLCASSLIAGGYEQYFGPGTRLTVT.

The chain has TRBV30 and TRBJ2-7; a weak D match, TRBD2 (6 bases). This CDR3 region has 13 residues. CDR1 GTSNPN and CDR2 SVGIG come from the germline V gene (reference sequence). V dropped 5 bases and J dropped 4 bases, with 15 bases sitting between them. The CDR3 reads CAWVRGKGYEQYF. The CDR3, as DNA: TGTGCCTGGGTTCGGGGGAAGGGGTACGAGCAGTACTTC. Full variable domain (missing parts from reference TRBV30 and TRBJ2-7): SQTIHQWPATLVQPVGSPLSLECTVEGTSNPNLYWYRQAAGRGLQLLFYSVGIGQISSEVPQNLSASRPQDRQFILSSKKLLLSDSGFYLCAWVRGKGYEQYFGPGTRLTVT.

This clone occurred a few times. This chain uses TRBV9 with TRBJ1-3; tentative D call: TRBD1 (5 bases). The V end lost 0 bases, the J end lost 3 bases, and 16 bases lay between the germline ends. CDR3 length equals 17 residues. Per germline, CDR1 SGDLS and CDR2 YYNGEE. The CDR3: CASSVALDSVVGNTIYF. The CDR3 coding sequence is TGTGCCAGCAGCGTAGCTCTAGACAGCGTAGTTGGAAACACCATATATTTT.

V and J are TRBV28 and TRBJ1-2; D is unclear. Trimming shortened V by 8 bases and J by 4 bases, and 14 bases separated the two germline ends. The CDR3 is made up of 13 amino acids. Germline loops: CDR1 MDHEN, CDR2 SYDVKM. The CDR3 DNA is TGTGCCAGCGGTCTCCAGAGGTTCTATGGCTACACCTTC. This encodes CASGLQRFYGYTF.

This clone was counted once. CDR3 sequence: CATASGLARNEQYF. The CDR3 region has the DNA TGTGCCACCGCTTCGGGACTAGCGCGGAACGAGCAGTACTTC. This sequence joins TRBV15 and TRBJ2-7; 10 bases agree with TRBD2. The CDR3 totals 14 residues. The junction had 9 bases not matched to a gene; V was cut back by 8 bases and J by 5 bases. Germline assignment: CDR1 LNHNV and CDR2 YYDKDF (reference sequence).

The chain couples TRBV20-1 to TRBJ1-2, with a possible D match to TRBD1 (5 bases). The length of the CDR3 is 10 residues. CDR1 is DFQATT, CDR2 SNEGSKA, per germline (reference sequence). The CDR3 loop reads CSGGNYGYTF. Written as DNA, the CDR3 is TGCAGCGGGGGGAACTATGGCTACACCTTC.

This sequence joins TRBV19 and TRBJ1-2; no clear D. CDR1 is LNHDA, CDR2 SQIVND, per germline (reference sequence). V dropped 0 bases and J dropped 8 bases, with 7 bases sitting between them. The CDR3 consists of 12 residues. CDR3 nucleotide sequence: TGTGCCAGTAGTATAGATCGAATGGGCTACACCTTC. It encodes CASSIDRMGYTF.

V gene TRBV6-5 combines with J gene TRBJ1-2, with 10 positions matching TRBD1. The CDR3 totals 15 residues. Germline CDR1 is MNHEY and CDR2 is SVGAGI. Germline trimming cut 5 bases from V and 4 bases from J; bases unmatched to any gene: 7. CDR3 sequence: CASSPGQGVVYGYTF. The CDR3 DNA reads TGTGCCAGCAGTCCCGGACAGGGGGTCGTCTATGGCTACACCTTC.

This chain uses TRBV5-1 with TRBJ1-2; D is possibly TRBD1 (6 bases). The germline V gene encodes CDR1 SGHRS and CDR2 YFSETQ. Trimming stripped 0 bases from V and 14 bases from J, with 11 bases between. This CDR3 region has 11 residues. CDR3: CASSLAGEVTF. The CDR3 DNA is TGCGCCAGCAGCTTGGCAGGGGAGGTGACCTTC.

This clone has only one observation. The chain has TRBV23-1 and TRBJ1-4, with 10 bases lining up with TRBD1. TRBV23-1 is given ORF status, its function remaining uncertain. V dropped 4 bases and J dropped 8; count of bases not matched to a gene: 10. The CDR3 runs to 16 residues. CDR3 nucleotides: TGCGCCAGCAGTCCAGACCTGGACAGGGGGAAGGAAAAACTGTTTTTT. Residues: CASSPDLDRGKEKLFF.

This clone appeared a single time. V gene TRBV9 combines with J gene TRBJ2-3; perhaps TRBD2 as D (6 bases). In germline, CDR1 is SGDLS, CDR2 YYNGEE. V was cut by 7 bases and J by 3 bases, with 15 bases left in between. The CDR3 contains 14 residues. The CDR3 spells CASDGGIGTDTQYF. In DNA, the CDR3 is TGTGCCAGCGACGGGGGAATAGGGACAGATACGCAGTATTTT.

The CDR3 coding sequence is TGTGCCAGCAGACTTATAGCGGGAGTGACAGATACGCAGTATTTT. Residues: CASRLIAGVTDTQYF. The J gene is TRBJ2-3, the V gene TRBV27, with 9 bases that match TRBD2. CDR3 size: 15 residues. In germline, CDR1 is MNHEY, CDR2 SMNVEV (reference sequence). The V segment lost 6 bases and the J segment 3 bases; nucleotides outside the gene matches: 7.

This clone came up a few times. This sequence joins TRBV5-1 and TRBJ2-1; TRBD2 matches at 13 bases. CDR3 length: 16 amino acids. Per the germline V gene, CDR1 is SGHRS and CDR2 is YFSETQ. V was pared by 2 bases and J by 7 bases, with 6 bases of the junction left unmatched. The CDR3 nucleotides read TGCGCCAGCAGCTTATTGCGGACTAGCGGGGGTAATGAGCAGTTCTTC. This translates into CASSLLRTSGGNEQFF.

V gene TRBV6-5 combines with J gene TRBJ2-4, with D possibly matching TRBD2 (6 bases). The CDR3 length is 15 residues. The germline V gene encodes CDR1 MNHEY and CDR2 SVGAGI. With 3 bases removed from V and 3 bases from J, the gap between germline ends came to 12 bases. For the CDR3, the DNA is TGTGCCAGCAGTTATGGGGGAGGAAGCAAAAACATTCAGTACTTC. Translation: CASSYGGGSKNIQYF.

The rearrangement uses TRBV11-2 and TRBJ2-1, with 10 positions matching TRBD2. The CDR3 runs 16 residues. CDR1 and CDR2 (germline): SGHAT, FQNNGV. Germline trimming cut 6 bases from V and 4 bases from J; bases unmatched to any gene: 9. For the CDR3, the DNA is TGTGCCAGCAGGCCAGCCCTAGCGGGGGCTTACAATGAGCAGTTCTTC. Translated, it gives CASRPALAGAYNEQFF.

This clone was detected only a few times. The V call is TRBV6-5, the J call TRBJ1-1, with D possibly being TRBD1 (5 bases). The germline CDR1 and CDR2 sequences are MNHEY and SVGAGI. V was pared by 4 bases and J by 5 bases, with 14 bases between. The CDR3 covers 14 residues. For the CDR3, the DNA is TGTGCCAGCAGTTTATTCCGCCAGGGTACTGAAGCTTTCTTT. It is translated as CASSLFRQGTEAFF.

Here the CDR3 reads CASSLRRGGRETQYF. The CDR3 DNA sequence: TGTGCCAGCAGCTTAAGGAGGGGAGGTCGGGAGACCCAGTACTTC. The V gene is TRBV13, the J gene TRBJ2-5; possibly TRBD2 for D (6 bases). V was clipped by 2 bases and J by 5 bases, with 15 bases between them. The CDR3 has 15 residues. From germline, CDR1 is PRHDT and CDR2 FYEKMQ (reference sequence).

The V call is TRBV28, the J call TRBJ1-1; TRBD1 might be the D (5 bases). V lost 4 bases and J 3 bases, leaving 12 bases between the germline ends. The CDR3 covers 14 residues. In germline, CDR1 is MDHEN, CDR2 SYDVKM. The CDR3 region has the DNA TGTGCCAGCAGTTCCCAAGGACAATACACTGAAGCTTTCTTT. Residues: CASSSQGQYTEAFF.